The clone carrying this T cell receptor beta chain was counted between two and nine times. This may be a read error, as it is one base from a much larger clone. These data come from a study of tumor and adjacent non-tumor tissue in lung cancer. Deletions cut 5 bases from V and 4 bases from J, with 6 bases between. The CDR3 has 11 amino acids. No cell sorting was done before RNA was extracted from the tissue. This non-tumor lung sample came from over 3 cm beyond the tumor edge. TCRbeta libraries were built with three rounds of nested PCR, modified from ARM-PCR. TCRdb ran MiXCR on the multiplex PCR reads and lists one entry per CDR3 protein. The repertoire holds about 100,000 distinct CDR3 sequences, with about 60% as singletons.

This sequence joins TRBV12-3 or TRBV12-4 and TRBJ2-7; D ambiguous. The sequence was obtained from a man aged 25-45 years with non-small cell lung cancer. Input material: distant non-tumor lung tissue. CDR3: CASSPRYEQYF. CDR3 coding DNA: TGTGCCAGCAGTCCCAGATACGAGCAGTACTTC.